The 24 T cell receptor beta chains below come from one sample, sequenced in a study of OX40 agonist ivuxolimab in advanced cancers. Assay used: immunoSEQ multiplex PCR; TCRdb lists only in-frame clones, some missing. The table records 100,000 to 120,000 clones, roughly 87% of them present only once. The sequencing used CD4+ or CD8+ T cells sorted from blood, collected in a trial of the OX40 agonist ivuxolimab. These receptor sequences come from an adult with an advanced solid tumor such as melanoma, head and neck, liver or kidney cancer.

The chain carries TRBV6-1 and TRBJ2-5; no firm D call. The CDR3 spans 13 residues. Germline-derived CDR1 and CDR2 are MNHNS and SASEGT. V gave up 5 bases and J gave up 5 bases, with 12 bases separating them. In nucleotides, the CDR3 is TGTGCCAGCAGTCCGGGCCATCGGGAGACCCAGTACTTC. It is translated as CASSPGHRETQYF.

The chain carries TRBV9 and TRBJ1-3; TRBD1 agrees at 8 bases. CDR3 size: 15 residues. Germline V lookup: CDR1 SGDLS, CDR2 YYNGEE. V shed 3 bases and J 2 bases; nucleotides not matched to a gene: 4. CDR3 coding DNA: TGTGCCAGCAGCGCCATGACAGGGGCTGGAAACACCATATATTTT. Translating gives CASSAMTGAGNTIYF.

This chain uses TRBV11-2 with TRBJ2-7, with 15 bases identical to TRBD2. This CDR3 is built from 16 residues. Germline V lookup: CDR1 SGHAT, CDR2 FQNNGV. With V trimmed by 4 bases and J by 5 bases, 6 bases remained unmatched. The CDR3 is CASSSGLAGGLNEQYF. In nucleotides, the CDR3 is TGTGCCAGCAGCTCGGGACTAGCGGGGGGTTTGAACGAGCAGTACTTC.

This clone showed up just once. J is TRBJ1-2 and V is TRBV7-2, with a possible D match to TRBD1 (5 bases). In germline, CDR1 is SGHTA, CDR2 FQGNSA. V was cut by 7 bases and J by 6 bases, with 30 bases left in between. The CDR3 extends over 18 amino acids. CDR3: CASNKAREGKVRSHGYTF. As DNA, the CDR3 is TGTGCCAGCAATAAAGCGAGGGAGGGGAAAGTAAGGAGCCATGGCTACACCTTC.

The chain uses TRBV30 and TRBJ2-7, with no clear D. Trimming removed 0 bases at V and 1 base at J, with 7 bases between. Per the germline V gene, CDR1 is GTSNPN and CDR2 is SVGIG (reference sequence). There are 13 residues in the CDR3. The CDR3: CAWSVHSSYEQYF. The CDR3 DNA reads as TGTGCCTGGAGTGTACATAGTTCCTACGAGCAGTACTTC.

The V call is TRBV28, the J call TRBJ2-2; TRBD1 is a possible D gene (6 bases). The CDR3 has 14 amino acids. The V end lost 4 bases, the J end lost 4 bases, and 10 bases lay between the germline ends. Germline V gene sequence: CDR1 MDHEN, CDR2 SYDVKM. As DNA, the CDR3 is TGTGCCAGCAGTTATCAAGGGGGCACCGGGGAGCTGTTTTTT. Translation gives CASSYQGGTGELFF.

The chain is built from TRBV7-8 and TRBJ2-5; 7 bases map to TRBD2. Germline V gene lookup returns CDR1 SGHVS and CDR2 FQNEAQ. Trimming took 3 bases from V and 1 from J; bases not matched to a gene: 8. The CDR3 contains 16 residues. CDR3 nucleotide sequence: TGTGCCAGCAGCTTTTCATCGGCGGGAGCCCAAGAGACCCAGTACTTC. Translation gives CASSFSSAGAQETQYF.

The rearrangement uses TRBV27 and TRBJ2-7, with 8 bases fitting TRBD1. This CDR3 is built from 15 residues. Germline CDR1 and CDR2: MNHEY and SMNVEV (reference sequence). The V segment lost 5 bases and the J segment 3 bases; nucleotides outside the gene matches: 9. The CDR3 reads CASSDSGTGNYEQYF. CDR3 nucleotide sequence: TGTGCCAGCAGTGATTCCGGGACAGGCAACTACGAGCAGTACTTC.

CDR3 sequence: CASSSGGSGNQYF. The CDR3 coding sequence is TGTGCCAGCAGCTCCGGGGGTTCAGGAAACCAGTACTTC. V and J are TRBV7-2 and TRBJ2-5; a possible D gene is TRBD2 (6 bases). The germline CDR1 and CDR2 sequences are SGHTA and FQGNSA. There are 13 residues in the CDR3. The V and J ends lost 4 bases and 10 bases respectively, with 16 bases between them.

This chain links TRBV7-2 with TRBJ2-7, with 8 positions matching TRBD2. Germline V gene sequence: CDR1 SGHTA, CDR2 FQGNSA. The ends lost 0 bases at V and 4 bases at J; junction bases unmatched: 5. This CDR3 is 15 amino acids long. CDR3 sequence: CASSLAGREGYEQYF. The CDR3 coding sequence is TGTGCCAGCAGCTTAGCGGGACGGGAGGGGTACGAGCAGTACTTC.

V usage is TRBV5-6 and J usage is TRBJ2-3; D is unresolved. CDR1 and CDR2 (germline): SGHDT, YYEEEE. Trimming removed 4 bases at V and 4 bases at J, with 16 bases between. The CDR3 is made up of 15 amino acids. Here the CDR3 reads CASSHWPSSPDTQYF. The CDR3 DNA sequence: TGTGCCAGCAGCCACTGGCCTAGTTCGCCAGATACGCAGTATTTT.

The CDR3 sequence is CASSLAAGGEQYF. CDR3 in DNA: TGTGCCAGCAGCTTGGCCGCAGGAGGCGAGCAGTACTTC. The chain uses TRBV5-4 and TRBJ2-7, with D possibly matching TRBD2 (5 bases). The germline gives CDR1 SGHNT, CDR2 YYREEE (reference sequence). V was cut by 0 bases and J by 6 bases, with 10 bases left in between. The CDR3 runs 13 residues.

This sequence joins TRBV6-5 and TRBJ1-3; D is unclear. Trimming cost V 7 bases and J 4 bases, with 8 bases left between them. CDR1 and CDR2 from the germline V gene are MNHEY and SVGAGI. The CDR3 covers 12 residues. DNA for the CDR3: TGTGCCAGCAACGACTCCGGAAACACCATATATTTT. The encoded protein is CASNDSGNTIYF.

The V gene is TRBV5-4, the J gene TRBJ2-3, with 8 positions matching TRBD2. V shed 2 bases, J shed 2 bases, and the junction held 1 base outside the gene matches. Germline CDR1 is SGHNT and CDR2 is YYREEE (reference sequence). The CDR3 spans 14 residues. CDR3 coding DNA: TGTGCCAGCAGCTTTAGCGGGACCACAGATACGCAGTATTTT. Amino acid sequence: CASSFSGTTDTQYF.

The CDR3 loop reads CASSLGAGGHTDTQYF. The CDR3 region has the DNA TGTGCCAGCAGCCTTGGGGCAGGGGGGCATACAGATACGCAGTATTTT. V gene TRBV11-1 combines with J gene TRBJ2-3, with D possibly being TRBD1 (7 bases). This CDR3 has 16 amino acids. The germline gives CDR1 SGHAT, CDR2 FQDESV (reference sequence). Trimming took off 5 bases at V and 3 bases at J, with 18 bases between the two ends.

This clone was found a few times. This sequence joins TRBV19 and TRBJ1-5; TRBD1 aligns across 8 bases. The CDR3 length is 18 residues. The germline gives CDR1 LNHDA, CDR2 SQIVND (reference sequence). J lost 0 bases, V lost 1 base, and 8 bases had no gene match. The CDR3, as DNA: TGTGCCAGTAGTATAGCAGGGGGCGATTTCCTTAGCAATCAGCCCCAGCATTTT. Protein: CASSIAGGDFLSNQPQHF.

The gene calls are TRBV7-2 and TRBJ1-1; D may be TRBD1 (5 bases). V gave up 2 bases and J gave up 6 bases, with 10 bases separating them. The CDR3 runs to 13 residues. CDR1 SGHTA and CDR2 FQGNSA come from the germline V gene. The CDR3 coding sequence is TGTGCCAGCAGCTTAACTGCAGGGTCTGAAGCTTTCTTT. Amino acid sequence: CASSLTAGSEAFF.

The chain carries TRBV10-3 and TRBJ2-7; TRBD1 might be the D (5 bases). Per germline, CDR1 ENHRY and CDR2 SYGVKD. The CDR3 contains 16 residues. The V end lost 0 bases, the J end lost 0 bases, and 12 bases lay between the germline ends. CDR3 residues: CAISESWTRSSYEQYF. Written as DNA, the CDR3 is TGTGCCATCAGTGAGTCTTGGACAAGGAGCTCCTACGAGCAGTACTTC.

The gene calls are TRBV6-1 and TRBJ2-7; D uncertain. V lost 4 bases and J 0 bases, leaving 1 base between the germline ends. The CDR3 has 11 amino acids. The germline V gene encodes CDR1 MNHNS and CDR2 SASEGT. In nucleotides, the CDR3 is TGTGCCAGCAGTGCCTCCTACGAGCAGTACTTC. Translating it yields CASSASYEQYF.

The rearrangement links TRBV5-1 to TRBJ2-3; 10 bases align to TRBD2. This CDR3 is 15 amino acids long. CDR1 and CDR2 from the germline V gene are SGHRS and YFSETQ. V shed 3 bases and J 5 bases; nucleotides not matched to a gene: 6. The CDR3 protein is CASSSLAGEEDTQYF. The CDR3 DNA reads as TGCGCCAGCAGCTCCCTAGCGGGAGAGGAAGATACGCAGTATTTT.

This clone has a single count. The rearrangement uses TRBV6-5 and TRBJ1-2; no clear D gene. V lost 6 bases, J lost 4 bases, and 18 bases lay in between. CDR3 length: 15 residues. Germline CDR1 MNHEY, CDR2 SVGAGI. The CDR3 DNA is TGTGCCAGCAGGACGGAGGGTAATCGGCGCTATGGCTACACCTTC. Amino acids: CASRTEGNRRYGYTF.

J is TRBJ1-1 and V is TRBV9, with D perhaps matching TRBD1 (5 bases). The CDR3 loop spans 16 amino acids. V lost 6 bases, J lost 1 base, and 19 bases lay in between. CDR1 SGDLS and CDR2 YYNGEE come from the germline V gene. The CDR3 protein is CASTPGGEVGNTEAFF. CDR3 bases: TGTGCCAGCACCCCGGGGGGGGAGGTAGGGAACACTGAAGCTTTCTTT.

Worth noting for this clone: The germline gene is not matched at one end of the junction; a read error may be the cause. CDR3 loop: CASSLGRGAGDTQYF. The CDR3 coding sequence is TGTGCTAGCAGCTTAGGACGGGGGGCCGGAGATACGCAGTATTTT. The chain combines TRBV7-7 with TRBJ2-3; a possible D gene is TRBD2 (7 bases). CDR1 is SSHAT, CDR2 FNYEAQ, per germline (reference sequence). The CDR3 is 15 amino acids.

The chain uses TRBV5-1 and TRBJ1-2; perhaps TRBD1 as D (6 bases). Germline CDR1 is SGHRS and CDR2 is YFSETQ. V dropped 4 bases and J dropped 0 bases, with 16 bases sitting between them. The CDR3 runs 16 residues. In nucleotides, the CDR3 is TGCGCCAGCAGCCCCTACATACAGGGAACTAACTATGGCTACACCTTC. Translating gives CASSPYIQGTNYGYTF.